This entry describes one T cell receptor beta chain. The data derive from a study of T cell repertoires in cytomegalovirus infection. V shed 5 bases and J 4 bases; nucleotides not matched to a gene: 14. Germline lookup yields CDR1 DFQATT and CDR2 SNEGSKA (reference sequence). This CDR3 has 16 amino acids. TCRdb used MiXCR to reprocess the reads, holding one entry per CDR3 protein. The table lists around 630,000 distinct CDR3 sequences, 24% of them singletons. This TCR came from a human donor in good health (CMV status not recorded). Some clones in this sample may be carry-over from other donors' samples. Input material: CD8+ T cells from PBMCs. This chain uses TRBV20-1 with TRBJ2-1; 7 bases map to TRBD2. CDR3 sequence (DNA): TGCAGTGCTCCTATCGGTTCAAGCGGGGTTTACAATGAGCAGTTCTTC. Amino acids: CSAPIGSSGVYNEQFF.